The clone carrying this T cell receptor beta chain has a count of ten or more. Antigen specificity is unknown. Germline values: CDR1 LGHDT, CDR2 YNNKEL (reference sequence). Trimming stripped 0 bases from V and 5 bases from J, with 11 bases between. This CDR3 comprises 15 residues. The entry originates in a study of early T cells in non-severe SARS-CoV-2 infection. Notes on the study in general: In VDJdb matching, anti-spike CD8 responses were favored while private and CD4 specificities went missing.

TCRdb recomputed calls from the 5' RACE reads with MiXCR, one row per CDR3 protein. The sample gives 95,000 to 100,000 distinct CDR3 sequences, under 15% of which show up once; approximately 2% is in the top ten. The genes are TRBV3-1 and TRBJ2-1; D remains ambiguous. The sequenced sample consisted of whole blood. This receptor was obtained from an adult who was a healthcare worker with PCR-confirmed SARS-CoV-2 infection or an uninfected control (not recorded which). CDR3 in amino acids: CASSQESRPNNEQFF. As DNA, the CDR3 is TGTGCCAGCAGCCAAGAGTCGAGACCAAACAATGAGCAGTTCTTC.